A selection of T cell receptor beta chains follows, all from one sample in a study of T cells in Graves' hyperthyroidism and ophthalmopathy. TCRdb re-derived calls from the multiplex PCR reads in MiXCR, one entry per CDR3 protein. Of 300,000 to 450,000 distinct CDR3 sequences listed, approximately 15% are singletons. Input material: blood. These receptors all stem from a woman aged 60-75 years with Graves' hyperthyroidism. The conserved cysteine and the conserved F or W are not part of the CDR3 here. Fields, in order: V gene, J gene, CDR3 protein.

TRBV28	TRBJ1-1	ASSLYWGRTEAF
TRBV12-3/TRBV12-4	TRBJ1-5	ASRSLGQPQH
TRBV7-9	TRBJ2-1	ASSGLSYNEQF
TRBV10-3	TRBJ2-3	AIRSGTDTQY
TRBV2	TRBJ2-3	ASLDRRVTDTQY
TRBV7-3	TRBJ2-3	ASSPRAGGRDTQY
TRBV28	TRBJ1-2	ASSPTGGALSGYT
TRBV18	TRBJ1-6	ASSPARSSYNSPLH
TRBV11-1	TRBJ2-4	ASSLGRTLAKNIQY
TRBV28	TRBJ2-7	ASSFRGPTTHEQY
TRBV20-1	TRBJ2-3	RALSGTSGGDTQY
TRBV12-3/TRBV12-4	TRBJ2-5	ASSFQGAKTQY
TRBV19	TRBJ2-7	ASSTTGSGGSYEQY
TRBV4-2	TRBJ2-7	ASSQDQAGVYEQY
TRBV11-2	TRBJ2-7	ASSKKRESYEQY
TRBV9	TRBJ2-1	ASSGGQTYNEQF
TRBV6-1	TRBJ1-1	ASRQGFTEAF
TRBV11-3	TRBJ2-2	ASSLVPGQSYTGELF
TRBV11-2	TRBJ2-2	ASSLVRGSYTGELF
TRBV3-1	TRBJ1-3	ASSPYRGSGNTIY
TRBV11-3	TRBJ1-6	ASSRDRTNSPLH
TRBV2	TRBJ1-3	ASIGIDSYSGNTIY
TRBV15	TRBJ2-1	ATSKGVGGEQF
TRBV29-1	TRBJ2-5	SVEPWGRETQY
TRBV11-1	TRBJ2-3	ASSPQGGTADTQY
TRBV11-2	TRBJ2-6	ASSVGTAYSGANVLT
TRBV7-8	TRBJ2-1	ASSFTSGLPGSDEQF
TRBV2	TRBJ1-6	ASSEWGGDAYNSPLH
TRBV11-2	TRBJ2-7	ASSSIPIRPYEQY
TRBV19	TRBJ2-3	ATYGGGNPRMTDTQY
TRBV19	TRBJ2-7	ASSVGQGSYEQY
TRBV29-1	TRBJ2-2	SVEVTTGTLF
TRBV5-1	TRBJ2-1	ASSYPQGYEQF
TRBV5-1	TRBJ2-1	ASSPGTSGRSIDEQF
TRBV18	TRBJ2-5	ASSLFSGQETQY
TRBV29-1	TRBJ2-4	SVELGTGGQNIQY
TRBV7-9	TRBJ1-4	ASTSPQSGDEKLF
TRBV6-1	TRBJ1-5	ASSPLRTGVNQPQH
TRBV12-3/TRBV12-4	TRBJ1-1	ASSQGARTEAF
TRBV9	TRBJ2-3	ASSVAGGRTDTQY
TRBV24-1	TRBJ2-1	ATSDGRPRSYNEQF
TRBV5-6	TRBJ2-7	ASSFGSRGYEQY
TRBV5-1	TRBJ2-7	ASSLSPSGRAKPYEQY
TRBV7-7	TRBJ2-3	ASSPQFPGQGKDTQY
TRBV6-5	TRBJ2-2	ASSYILAGGSGELF
TRBV3-1	TRBJ2-3	ASSRATLAGGSDTQY
TRBV18	TRBJ2-3	ASSPSSLDTQY
TRBV7-3	TRBJ2-5	ASSLSSGLQETQY
TRBV20-1	TRBJ1-5	SATPGAGNQPQH
TRBV25-1	TRBJ2-6	ASLRDRISGANVLT
TRBV6-2/TRBV6-3	TRBJ2-1	ASSYPPLAGGHNEQF
TRBV28	TRBJ1-5	ASNGDRGYSNQPQH
TRBV3-1	TRBJ2-7	ASSPPVGSYEQY
TRBV18	TRBJ2-7	ASSPRGASYEQY
TRBV30	TRBJ1-5	AWSTGWVDNQPQH